There are a few counts of the clone carrying this TCR beta chain. Its target is not known. This sample was taken from a study of T cells in Graves' hyperthyroidism and ophthalmopathy. Study results and limitations: Ophthalmopathy was model-predicted a median around seven months pre-onset. Most thyroid clonotypes that were expanded above 0.001 also turned up in blood.

CDR1 is LGHDT, CDR2 YNNKEL, per germline (reference sequence). V was cut by 4 bases and J by 5 bases, with 24 bases left in between. The CDR3 runs to 17 residues. It was uncontrolled infection, other autoimmune disease, pregnancy or lactation that excluded patients. Clinical symptoms, serum thyroxine and TRAb, thyroid ultrasound and orbital computed tomography were used for the diagnoses. The CDR3 regions of TCR beta were amplified from RNA transcripts. RT-PCR in the first round (using the HTBI primer set) targeted the TCR CDR3. In TCRdb, the multiplex PCR reads were re-called with MiXCR into one record per CDR3 protein. The sample contains about 410,000 distinct CDR3 sequences, roughly 15% of which appear only once.

The chain has TRBV3-1 and TRBJ2-7; D might be TRBD2 (7 bases). Sequencing was done on a sample of blood. The receptor comes from a woman aged 25 to 45 with Graves' ophthalmopathy. CDR3 amino acids: CASSPPRLRGGRHEQYF. CDR3 coding DNA: TGTGCCAGCAGCCCCCCCCGTCTAAGGGGGGGCCGCCACGAGCAGTACTTC.